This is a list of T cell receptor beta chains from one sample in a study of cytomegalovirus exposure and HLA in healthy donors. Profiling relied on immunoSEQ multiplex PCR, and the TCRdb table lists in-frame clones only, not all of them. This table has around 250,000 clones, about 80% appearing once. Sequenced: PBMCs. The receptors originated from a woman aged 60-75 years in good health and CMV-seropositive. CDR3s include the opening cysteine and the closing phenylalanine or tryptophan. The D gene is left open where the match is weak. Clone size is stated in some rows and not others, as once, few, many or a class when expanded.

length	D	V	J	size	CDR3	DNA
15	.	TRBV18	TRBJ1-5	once	CASSPMTGSNQPQHF	TGTGCCAGCTCACCTATGACAGGAAGCAATCAGCCCCAGCATTTT
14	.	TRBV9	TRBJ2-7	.	CASSVPTAFYEQYF	TGTGCCAGCAGTGTTCCGACAGCCTTCTACGAGCAGTACTTC
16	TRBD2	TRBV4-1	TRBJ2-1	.	CASSRPTSGGRDEQFF	TGCGCCAGCAGCCGGCCGACTAGCGGGGGGAGGGATGAGCAGTTCTTC
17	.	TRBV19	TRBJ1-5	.	CASSPKPRLEGNQPQHF	TGTGCCAGTAGTCCCAAACCCCGACTCGAGGGCAATCAGCCCCAGCATTTT
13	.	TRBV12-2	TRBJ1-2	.	CASPLGRDYGYTF	TGTGCAAGCCCGTTGGGCAGGGACTATGGCTACACCTTC
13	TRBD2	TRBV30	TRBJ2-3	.	CAWSGRARDTQYF	TGTGCCTGGAGCGGGAGGGCCCGGGATACGCAGTATTTT
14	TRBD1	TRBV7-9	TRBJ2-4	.	CASSLRQGENIQYF	TGTGCCAGCAGCTTGCGGCAGGGGGAAAACATTCAGTACTTC
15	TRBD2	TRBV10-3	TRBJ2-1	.	CAISDVGGAYNEQFF	TGTGCCATCAGTGACGTGGGGGGGGCCTACAATGAGCAGTTCTTC
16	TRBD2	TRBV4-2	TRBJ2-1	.	CASSQVVSGRMDEQFF	TGTGCCAGCAGCCAAGTAGTTAGCGGGAGGATGGATGAGCAGTTCTTC
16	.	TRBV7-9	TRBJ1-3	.	CASSLGHQFSGNTIYF	TGTGCCAGCAGCTTGGGACACCAATTCTCTGGAAACACCATATATTTT
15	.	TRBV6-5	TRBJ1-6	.	CASSPSSGRNSPLHF	TGTGCCAGCAGTCCATCTTCAGGGCGGAATTCACCCCTCCACTTT
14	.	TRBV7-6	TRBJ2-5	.	CASSLRGLGETQYF	TGTGCCAGCAGCTTAAGGGGGTTGGGGGAGACCCAGTACTTC
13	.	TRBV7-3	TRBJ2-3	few	CASSLWRADTQYF	TGTGCCAGCAGCTTATGGCGGGCAGATACGCAGTATTTT
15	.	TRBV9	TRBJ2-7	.	CASSVDGLGVYEQYF	TGTGCCAGCAGCGTAGATGGGTTGGGAGTGTACGAGCAGTACTTC